The entry that follows covers one T cell receptor beta chain sequence. The antigen is unknown. The germline gives CDR1 PRHDT, CDR2 FYEKMQ (reference sequence). With 1 base clipped from V and 6 bases from J, the junction kept 5 bases outside the gene matches. CDR3 size: 15 residues. The sample originates from a study of cytomegalovirus exposure and HLA in healthy donors. Study-wide results and limits: A few chains tied to CMV proved CMV antigen-specific in vitro. A later analysis linked a missense DCLRE1C variant to TCR beta V- and J-gene trimming. Rarity characterized most TCR sequences, yet some public TCRs appeared in many donors. A later analysis revealed that TCR association rates differed between HLA loci, peaking at DRB1 and bottoming out at HLA-C.

A multiplex PCR was run with 60 Vbeta primers and 13 Jbeta primers. Measured with immunoSEQ multiplex PCR; TCRdb has only the in-frame clones, and not every one. The table shows 110,000 to 150,000 clones, with around 79% occurring only once. The rearrangement uses TRBV13 and TRBJ2-1, with TRBD2 matching 8 bases. This clonotype was sampled from a male donor in good health and CMV-seronegative. Sequencing used PBMCs. The CDR3 reads CASSLAGGAGNEQFF. DNA of the CDR3: TGTGCCAGCAGCTTAGCGGGAGGGGCGGGCAATGAGCAGTTCTTC.